These T cell receptor beta chains were read from a single sample in a study of blood T cell repertoires in COVID-19. Using immunoSEQ multiplex PCR, the repertoire was profiled, and TCRdb retains in-frame clones only, with some absent. The table lists approximately 180,000 clones, 80% to 90% of them singletons. Sequencing was performed on peripheral blood. These receptor sequences come from a man in his sixties with acute or convalescent COVID-19. Both conserved end residues are part of each CDR3. Fields, in order: D gene, J gene, V gene, clone size, CDR3 DNA, CDR3 protein. The D gene is left open where the match is weak. Rows may omit the clone size; those that give it use once, few, many or a size class.

TRBD2 | TRBJ2-2 | TRBV10-3 | once | TGTGCCATCAGTACTAGCGGGAGGGGCCCCGGGGAGCTGTTTTTT | CAISTSGRGPGELFF
- | TRBJ2-1 | TRBV29-1 | - | TGCAGCGTTCACACTGGGGGGGGCTGGTTCTTC | CSVHTGGGWFF
- | TRBJ2-7 | TRBV5-1 | - | TGCGCCAGCAGCTTGATCCCCGGGACTGCCTACGAGCAGTACTTC | CASSLIPGTAYEQYF
TRBD1 | TRBJ2-3 | TRBV19 | - | TGTGCCAGTAGATTTGTGGACAGGGTGACAGATACGCAGTATTTT | CASRFVDRVTDTQYF
- | TRBJ1-1 | TRBV5-8 | - | TGTGCCAGCAGCTCCGACCCTCTAACAGGGAACACTGAAGCTTTCTTT | CASSSDPLTGNTEAFF
TRBD1 | TRBJ2-2 | TRBV28 | - | TGTGCCAGCATTACGGGACAGCAAGGCACCGGGGAGCTGTTTTTT | CASITGQQGTGELFF
- | TRBJ2-2 | TRBV2 | - | TGTGCCAGCAGTTCACAGGGTTTGAACACCGGGGAGCTGTTTTTT | CASSSQGLNTGELFF
- | TRBJ2-7 | TRBV6-2/TRBV6-3 | few | TGTGCCAGCAGTTACAGAAGCGGCTTCGGTCACGAGCAGTACTTC | CASSYRSGFGHEQYF
TRBD2 | TRBJ2-7 | TRBV28 | - | TGTGCCAGCAGGAGAACTAGCGGGAGCGAGCAGTACTTC | CASRRTSGSEQYF
- | TRBJ2-3 | TRBV10-3 | - | TGTGCCATCAGGGGCGGGACTGCCACAGATACGCAGTATTTT | CAIRGGTATDTQYF
TRBD1 | TRBJ1-1 | TRBV5-8 | - | TGTGCCAGCAGCGTGGACAGGGGGCAGGCTTTCTTT | CASSVDRGQAFF
- | TRBJ2-7 | TRBV3-1/TRBV3-2 | - | TGTGCCAGCAGCCACCAAGGGGCCCAGTACGAGCAGTACTTC | CASSHQGAQYEQYF
TRBD2 | TRBJ2-2 | TRBV29-1 | - | TGCAGCGTGGGGGGGTACAACACCGGGGAGCTGTTTTTT | CSVGGYNTGELFF
TRBD2 | TRBJ2-1 | TRBV6-1 | - | TGTGCCAGCAGTGAAGAGACTAGCGGGAACAATGAGCAGTTCTTC | CASSEETSGNNEQFF
- | TRBJ1-5 | TRBV6-5 | - | TGTGCCAGCAGTTACTCTTCCGGGAGCAATCAGCCCCAGCATTTT | CASSYSSGSNQPQHF
TRBD2 | TRBJ2-1 | TRBV4-1 | - | TGCGCCAGCAGCCCCGGACTAGCGGGCCACAATGAGCAGTTCTTC | CASSPGLAGHNEQFF
TRBD1 | TRBJ2-7 | TRBV27 | - | TGTGCCAGCAGTTTTGCAGGGGGTTCCTCCTACGAGCAGTACTTC | CASSFAGGSSYEQYF
TRBD2 | TRBJ2-2 | TRBV3-1/TRBV3-2 | once | TGTGCCAGCACCGCCATAGGGACGGGACTAGCGGGTTCGAACACCGGGGAGCTGTTTTTT | CASTAIGTGLAGSNTGELFF
TRBD2 | TRBJ2-3 | TRBV10-3 | - | TGTGCCATCAGTGAGCGGGGGGGAATTACGTTCGGAGATACGCAGTATTTT | CAISERGGITFGDTQYF
TRBD1 | TRBJ2-2 | TRBV7-9 | few | TGTGCCAGCAGCTTGTGGCCAGGGGGCCTTCTCACCGGGGAGCTGTTTTTT | CASSLWPGGLLTGELFF
TRBD2 | TRBJ2-2 | TRBV6-5 | once | TGTGCCAGCAGTTCTTGGACTAGCGGTAACACCGGGGAGCTGTTTTTT | CASSSWTSGNTGELFF
TRBD2 | TRBJ2-3 | TRBV29-1 | - | TGCAGCGCCCGGCGGGAGGGGACAGATACGCAGTATTTT | CSARREGTDTQYF
TRBD1 | TRBJ2-6 | TRBV7-3 | - | TGTGCCAGCAGCTTACGCGCAGGGGGAAGCTCTGGGGCCAACGTCCTGACTTTC | CASSLRAGGSSGANVLTF
- | TRBJ2-7 | TRBV29-1 | - | TGCAGCGTTTCCCTTGGCAGGGGTCTAAACTACGAGCAGTACTTC | CSVSLGRGLNYEQYF
TRBD1 | TRBJ2-7 | TRBV6-2/TRBV6-3 | - | TGTGCCAGCAGTAGACCCTGGGACAGGGTTAACTACGAGCAGTACTTC | CASSRPWDRVNYEQYF
- | TRBJ1-5 | TRBV6-5 | once | TGTGCCAGCAGTTACCATAGCAATCAGCCCCAGCATTTT | CASSYHSNQPQHF
- | TRBJ1-1 | TRBV28 | - | TGTGCCAGCAGTTTAGTCCGGGGTAGTCCTAAGTACACTGAAGCTTTCTTT | CASSLVRGSPKYTEAFF
- | TRBJ1-3 | TRBV3-1/TRBV3-2 | - | TGTGCCAGCAGCCATATACCCTATGGAAACACCATATATTTT | CASSHIPYGNTIYF
- | TRBJ1-1 | TRBV19 | - | TGTGCCAGTAGTATCGGGAGGACTGAAGCTTTCTTT | CASSIGRTEAFF
- | TRBJ2-6 | TRBV4-3 | - | TGCGCCAGCAGCCAAGGCTACGCCTCACAGGGTATGGCGGGGGCCAACGTCCTGACTTTC | CASSQGYASQGMAGANVLTF
- | TRBJ1-5 | TRBV27 | - | TGTGCCAGCAGTTTATCGGGGGCCCGGGGGGTTTTCAATCAGCCCCAGCATTTT | CASSLSGARGVFNQPQHF
TRBD2 | TRBJ2-1 | TRBV9 | few | TGTGCCAGCAGCCCTATTCCTCTGACTAGCGGGAAGAATGAGCAGTTCTTC | CASSPIPLTSGKNEQFF
- | TRBJ2-2 | TRBV6-1 | - | TGTGCCAGCAGTGACAGAAACACCGGGGAGCTGTTTTTT | CASSDRNTGELFF
TRBD1 | TRBJ1-1 | TRBV19 | - | TGTGCCAGTAGGTCACAGGGGTCGGGCGAGGTGAAAGCTTTCTTT | CASRSQGSGEVKAFF
TRBD2 | TRBJ2-1 | TRBV11-2 | - | TGTGCCAGCAGCCGCGGGAGCTACAATGAGCAGTTCTTC | CASSRGSYNEQFF
- | TRBJ1-4 | TRBV7-9 | - | TGTGCCAGCAGCTTAGTCTCCGCAACTAATGAAAAACTGTTTTTT | CASSLVSATNEKLFF
- | TRBJ2-7 | TRBV7-2 | - | TGTGCCAGCAGCTTTAGCGGATCCTACGAGCAGTACTTC | CASSFSGSYEQYF
TRBD1 | TRBJ1-1 | TRBV9 | - | TGTGCCAGCAGCGCTCAAACCACAACAGGGGTTCCTGAAGCTTTCTTT | CASSAQTTTGVPEAFF
- | TRBJ2-1 | TRBV9 | - | TGTGCCAGCAGCGTAGGGAGCAGACCCTACAATGAGCAGTTCTTC | CASSVGSRPYNEQFF
- | TRBJ2-2 | TRBV11-3 | - | TGTGCCAGCAGCTCCTTCGCGAACACCGGGGAGCTGTTTTTT | CASSSFANTGELFF
TRBD1 | TRBJ1-6 | TRBV19 | - | TGTGCCAGTCGCCGAGCCAGGGACAGGGGGACACCCCTCCACTTT | CASRRARDRGTPLHF
TRBD1 | TRBJ1-6 | TRBV18 | - | TGTGCCAGCTCACCGTTCGGGACAGGGGTTAATTCACCCCTCCACTTT | CASSPFGTGVNSPLHF
TRBD1 | TRBJ1-2 | TRBV30 | once | TGTGCCTGGGACAGGGGTTCGCGTGGCTACACCTTC | CAWDRGSRGYTF
- | TRBJ2-1 | TRBV6-4 | - | TGTGCCAGCAGTGAAGGGCGGGACCCCTACAATGAGCAGTTCTTC | CASSEGRDPYNEQFF
TRBD1 | TRBJ1-5 | TRBV28 | - | TGTGCCAGCAGCCCCACAGGGGTCAGCAATCAGCCCCAGCATTTT | CASSPTGVSNQPQHF
TRBD1 | TRBJ1-2 | TRBV30 | few | TGTGCCTGGAGTGTAACAGGGGGCGCGAAGTATGGCTACACCTTC | CAWSVTGGAKYGYTF
- | TRBJ2-7 | TRBV5-8 | - | TGTGCCAGCAGCGTGGGTCTCTACGAGCAGTACTTC | CASSVGLYEQYF
TRBD1 | TRBJ2-2 | TRBV28 | - | TGTGCCAGCAGTGCCACAGGGGGATTCACCGGGGAGCTGTTTTTT | CASSATGGFTGELFF
- | TRBJ2-7 | TRBV7-8 | once | TGTGCCAGCAGCTTAGCTAACGAGCAGTACTTC | CASSLANEQYF
- | TRBJ2-3 | TRBV2 | once | TGTGCCAGCAGTCCTAATACAGGTTACACAGATACGCAGTATTTT | CASSPNTGYTDTQYF
- | TRBJ1-4 | TRBV14 | - | TGTGCCAGCAGCCAATTTAGTTCAACTAATGAAAAACTGTTTTTT | CASSQFSSTNEKLFF
- | TRBJ2-3 | TRBV19 | - | TGTGCCAGTAGTATATCGGGGATACACACAGATACGCAGTATTTT | CASSISGIHTDTQYF
- | TRBJ1-3 | TRBV4-1 | - | TGCGCCAGCAGCCAACCGACTGTAGCCTCTGGAAACACCATATATTTT | CASSQPTVASGNTIYF